Below, one T cell receptor (beta chain) is given with its context. Its antigen remains unidentified. No base-level quality is on record; no much larger clone is a single base apart. Other DNA variants within this sample encode the same CDR3. This record comes from a study of cytomegalovirus exposure and HLA in healthy donors (dated by TCRdb to 2017 to 2019). Describing the broader study: In an earlier analysis of some 550 of the donors, 276 Gb of sequence data and 120 million or so unique TCR beta sequences from 180 million or so T cells were reported. Both class I and class II loci were covered by HLA typing, at four-digit resolution. To predict cytomegalovirus infection status, the study brought together high-throughput TCR immunosequencing, statistical association of individual TCRs with disease status, and machine learning. The study profiled the T cell repertoires of hundreds of subjects by immunosequencing and related them to cytomegalovirus serostatus. The number of typed donors differed by locus: about 629-630 for A, B, C, DRB1 and DQB1; 522 for DQA1; 600 to 610 for DPA1; and about 450 for DPB1. The study was designed to test whether signatures of past pathogen exposure could be identified by cataloging public T cell receptors. An early release that covered approximately 600 HLA-typed donors contained approximately 300 gigabases of sequencing data and 70 million to 100 million unique TCR sequences. Across approximately 400 genotyped donors of the cohort, an average of about 200,000 unique TCR beta nucleotide sequences per donor were sequenced, and approximately 17% of those sequences were non-productive. Genome-wide SNP genotypes for about 65% of the roughly 670 donors were used in a later genetic analysis, which treated that subset as a discovery cohort. In an earlier analysis of around 540 of the donors, high-throughput TCR beta sequencing was used to judge whether each TCR beta V gene segment behaved as functional or pseudogenic. Of the approximately 400 genotyped donors, 65% to 90% fell in the genetic ancestry cluster associated with self-reported Caucasian donors. In the later analysis, no new phenotypic data were used to find candidate immune exposures; instead, reliance was placed on TCR beta sequences and their occurrence across donors. All discovery cohort repertoires had been generated on a single sequencing platform. A later analysis re-examined previously published TCR beta repertoires from more than 600 donors and added high-resolution HLA genotyping to investigate patterns of TCR occurrence. Alongside the repertoire data, information on donor age, sex, ethnicity and CMV serostatus was compiled. Roughly 5 DR-DQ haplotypes were handled as single units for association and clustering because linkage in the cohort was strong. Besides the first cohort of under 700 subjects, a separate validation cohort made up of over 100 different subjects was used. What the work shows at the level of the full study, not this receptor alone: Immune exposure information for the cohort was limited to CMV serostatus. The 87-base-pair reads could not distinguish some IMGT-functional V segments, including TRBV6-2 and TRBV6-3, so those segments were excluded. Specific HLA alleles were associated with 18,000 or so TCR beta sequences at a false discovery rate of 0.05 in a later analysis. A later analysis found that HLA-associated TCR beta chains were more clonally expanded and had lower generation probabilities than equally common non-associated chains. Several of the top co-occurrence clusters appeared to be linked to parvovirus B19, influenza, CMV and Epstein-Barr virus, according to a later analysis. A further reported finding was that TCR beta sequences accurately predicted the HLA-A and HLA-B alleles for most subjects in the first cohort. HLA typing was unavailable for some donors at each locus, so association tests used only the typed subset. In a later analysis, the rate of TCR association differed among HLA loci, with DRB1 alleles having the most associated TCRs and HLA-C alleles having the fewest. The authors suggested that the approach could potentially be extended to other disease states and immunological phenotypes. Strong co-occurrence of HLA alleles, especially DR and DQ, made assigning TCR associations to individual alleles difficult. In vitro tests confirmed that a few of the cytomegalovirus-associated TCR beta chains recognize cytomegalovirus antigens. In both the original and validation cohorts, the classifier was reported to diagnose cytomegalovirus status with high specificity and sensitivity. Most CMV-associated TCR beta chains appeared to be HLA-restricted in a later analysis, and the HLA associations seemed to be driven largely by CMV exposure. An association between a missense DCLRE1C variant and V-gene and J-gene trimming of TCR beta chains was found in a later genetic analysis and replicated in an independent cohort. This cohort had only TCR beta chains sequenced, and the lack of alpha or paired-chain data limited which features could be detected. Correlated functional status among segregating V segments might be attributable to linkage disequilibrium, but an unknown experimental factor could not be ruled out. Because counts were too low, more than 15 rarely observed V segments, including chromosome 9 orphons, were left out of the earlier analysis of about 620 of the donors. According to a later genetic analysis, donors in an Asian-associated ancestry cluster had fewer N-insertions in productive TCRs than the approximately 650-donor mean. The presence/absence analyses assumed that sequencing depth was roughly uniform across donors, and that assumption may not be true. A cluster of highly shared sequence variants was judged likely to represent a technical artifact of the sequencing pipeline. While some public TCRs were present in many individuals, most TCR sequences turned up only very rarely across donors. In the study, approximately 150 TCR beta chains were listed as associated with cytomegalovirus. Broadly in line with IMGT annotations, most TCR beta V segments showed up in productive rearrangements about 87% or about 30% of the time in an earlier analysis of roughly 590 of the donors.

Library method: the immunoSEQ multiplex PCR assay. The multiplex PCR relied on a mix of 60 forward primers for TCR Vbeta segments and 13 reverse primers for TCR Jbeta segments. Amplification of the CDR3 region of rearranged TCR beta genes was performed with a multiplex PCR assay on genomic DNA. The amplified TCR beta libraries were sequenced on the Illumina HiSeq System as 87-base-pair reads. The paper's data handling went like this. A later analysis tallied around 80 million unique TCR beta chains across the 700 or so repertoires, and around 12 million of those chains were shared by two or more donors. A nearest-neighbor algorithm error-corrected the raw reads and collapsed the reads into unique sequences, merging closely related sequences to remove PCR and sequencing errors. Alignment of CDR3 sequences to IMGT reference sequences was used to assign V, D and J gene segments. For a sequence to be retained, a match of at least six nucleotides was required to both a V gene segment and a J gene segment. Rearrangements were classified as productive when the CDR3 lacked stop codons and remained in frame with V and J, and all other rearrangements were classified as non-productive. Following IMGT convention, CDR3 was defined as the stretch from the second conserved V-encoded cysteine to the conserved J-encoded phenylalanine. In an earlier analysis of roughly 610 of the donors, sequences lacking an unambiguous match to a single V gene segment were excluded. An earlier analysis of just under 600 of the donors called V segments functional above 56.7% productive rearrangements and segregating when the between-donor standard deviation exceeded 5%. A statistical classification framework was developed to diagnose cytomegalovirus status using the catalog of TCR beta chain sequences. V and J gene assignment, in a later analysis, came from comparing TCR nucleotide sequences with IMGT/GENE-DB human TR gene sequences. The TCRdist pipeline was used in a later analysis to assign CDR3 sequences and most-parsimonious VDJ recombination scenarios. In a later analysis, each TCR beta chain was defined by its CDR3 amino acid sequence together with its V-gene family, and reads without a unique V-gene family were excluded. A later analysis removed 592 highly shared, low-generation-probability nucleotide sequences to deal with suspected cross-contamination and a sequencing artifact. In a later analysis, a clonal expansion index was calculated for each public chain from normalized within-repertoire ranks of inferred template counts. Generation probabilities in a later analysis came from a VDJ recombination model fitted to out-of-frame rearrangements, and those results were checked against IGoR. Hypergeometric tests were used in a later analysis to score TCR-TCR, TCR-HLA and TCR-CMV co-occurrence, with a repertoire-size bias correction applied to the TCR pairs. To estimate false discovery rates, a later analysis permuted the HLA or CMV assignments 20 times. In a later analysis, co-occurring TCRs were grouped using DBSCAN, and TCRdist sequence similarity was added for clustering within HLA-allele-positive subsets. Repertoires with fewer than 30,000 or more than 120,000 public chains, plus five repertoires with anomalous nucleotide sharing, were excluded from co-occurrence clustering. TCRdb took over this immuneACCESS table, retaining in-frame rearrangements with V and J assigned. Such tables are incomplete; in checked studies, under half of the missing clones stem from an unresolved V gene, and the remainder is unexplained. That table is the source of V, J and clone size, and D and trimming were worked out from the DNA. The sample records 100,000 to 150,000 clones, 60% to 80% of which are singletons. The ten largest account for around 3.7% of the sample.

The cohort consisted of hundreds of healthy bone marrow donors. All cohort members were sampled while nominally healthy, although unrecorded immune exposures were likely present. The donor tested CMV seronegative, placing the donor among the 350 to 400 seronegative members of the cohort. Every donor gave a peripheral blood sample, and the peripheral blood mononuclear cells from that sample were used for TCR beta sequencing. The Qiagen DNeasy Blood Extraction Kit was used to extract genomic DNA from the blood cell samples. The germline V gene (reference sequence) gives CDR1 as SGHNT and CDR2 as YYREEE. The CDR3 goes from the cysteine to the phenylalanine over 13 residues. Only the CDR3 region is kept as DNA, spanning 39 bases read in frame from base 1. V and J are truncated by 0 bases and 3 bases respectively, leaving an intervening sequence of 5 bases.

The V gene is TRBV5-4 and the J gene is TRBJ2-3; 5 matching bases give a weak D call of TRBD2. The sequencing input was PBMCs. This receptor was identified in a man younger than 40 in good health and CMV-seronegative. This receptor has the CDR3 CASSLAGTDTQYF. The nucleotide sequence reads as follows: TGTGCCAGCAGCTTGGCGGGAACAGATACGCAGTATTTT.